This TCR beta chain was identified during a study of CD8 T cells in ankylosing spondylitis (dated by TCRdb to 2015 to 2018). Some background on the complete study: To find TCR variants linked to disease, the study profiled T cell receptor beta repertoires in ankylosing spondylitis patients and healthy donors. In total, the full study cohort was made up of 108 healthy donors and some 26 ankylosing spondylitis patients. Peripheral blood samples were taken, and synovial fluid was additionally collected from ankylosing spondylitis patients.

Of note for this clonotype: Its antigen is unknown. Possible read error: a much larger clone is one base away.

Summary of the overall study and its limitations: A TCR beta motif of eight highly homologous amino acid variants appeared characteristic of blood from ankylosing spondylitis patients. Some of the motif variants had been reported before in the synovial fluid and blood of reactive arthritis patients, a finding that suggests common disease-initiation mechanisms. In peripheral blood, the disease-linked clones were found at relatively low frequencies and had a CD8+ phenotype. The disease-linked clones were reported as significantly enriched in matched synovial fluid samples from ankylosing spondylitis patients.

According to the germline V gene, CDR1 reads SQVTM and CDR2 reads ANQGSEA. V has 8 bases trimmed and J has 9 bases trimmed; junction bases matching no gene number 9. The CDR3 runs 14 residues from the cysteine to the phenylalanine. Left in the record is the CDR3 DNA by itself, 42 bases read in frame from the first base. Sequencing instrument: Illumina HiSeq 2500. TCR beta libraries were prepared by quantitative 5'-RACE with molecular barcodes. As for the original processing: A new computational method, built on a probabilistic model of VDJ rearrangement, was used to identify disease-linked TCR variants. Clones were called with MiXCR by TCRdb after fastp trimmed the public reads at Q25, and only in-frame beta chains were retained. Identical CDR3 proteins give one entry, which carries the most common genes and DNA. The V and J calls and clone size come from TCRdb's table, not from the authors' own analysis. In all, the sample holds about 800,000 distinct CDR3 sequences, and 10% to 15% of those were seen once. The top ten clones comprise approximately 0.46% of the sample.

The origin of this receptor is a male donor with ankylosing spondylitis. The sequencing input was blood, either unsorted or a sorted T cell fraction (not recorded which). The chain couples TRBV29-1 to TRBJ2-1, with 14 bases matching TRBD2. The CDR3 sequence is CSMNRGLAGVEQFF. The DNA reads as follows: TGCAGCATGAACCGGGGACTAGCGGGAGTTGAGCAGTTCTTC.